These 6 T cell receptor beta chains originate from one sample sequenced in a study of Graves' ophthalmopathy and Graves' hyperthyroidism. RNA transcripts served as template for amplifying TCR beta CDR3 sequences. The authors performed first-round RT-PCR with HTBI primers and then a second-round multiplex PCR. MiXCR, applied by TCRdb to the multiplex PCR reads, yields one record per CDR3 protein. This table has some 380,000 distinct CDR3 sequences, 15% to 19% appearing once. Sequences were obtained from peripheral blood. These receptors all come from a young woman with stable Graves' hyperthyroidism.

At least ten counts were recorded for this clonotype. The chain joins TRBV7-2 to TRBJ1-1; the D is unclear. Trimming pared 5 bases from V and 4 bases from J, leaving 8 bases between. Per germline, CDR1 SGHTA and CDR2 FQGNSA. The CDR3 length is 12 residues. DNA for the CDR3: TGTGCCAGCAGCCGAATATCCACTGAAGCTTTCTTT. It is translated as CASSRISTEAFF.

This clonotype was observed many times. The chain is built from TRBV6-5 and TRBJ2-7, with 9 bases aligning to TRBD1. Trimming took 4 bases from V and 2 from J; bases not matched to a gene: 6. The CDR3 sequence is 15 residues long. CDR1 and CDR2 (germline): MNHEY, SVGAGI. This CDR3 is CASSSPRQGAYEQYF. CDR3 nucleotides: TGTGCCAGCAGTTCGCCTCGACAGGGGGCCTACGAGCAGTACTTC.

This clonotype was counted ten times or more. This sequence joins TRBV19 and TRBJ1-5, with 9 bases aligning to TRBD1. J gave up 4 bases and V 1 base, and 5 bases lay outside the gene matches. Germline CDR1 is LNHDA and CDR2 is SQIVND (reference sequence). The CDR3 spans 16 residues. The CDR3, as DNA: TGTGCCAGTAGTATAGTAACCGGGACAGGGAATCAGCCCCAGCATTTT. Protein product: CASSIVTGTGNQPQHF.

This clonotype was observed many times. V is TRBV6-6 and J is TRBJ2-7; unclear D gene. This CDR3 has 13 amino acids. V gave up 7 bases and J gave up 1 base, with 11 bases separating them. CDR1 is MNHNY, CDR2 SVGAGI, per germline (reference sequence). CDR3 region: CASTSDMSYEQYF. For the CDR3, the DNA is TGTGCCAGCACTTCCGACATGTCCTACGAGCAGTACTTC.

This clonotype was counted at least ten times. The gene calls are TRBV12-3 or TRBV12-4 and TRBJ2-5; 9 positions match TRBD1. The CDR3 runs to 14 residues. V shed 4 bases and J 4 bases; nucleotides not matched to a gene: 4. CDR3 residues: CASSSWGQGETQYF. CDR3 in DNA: TGTGCCAGCAGTTCATGGGGACAGGGAGAGACCCAGTACTTC.

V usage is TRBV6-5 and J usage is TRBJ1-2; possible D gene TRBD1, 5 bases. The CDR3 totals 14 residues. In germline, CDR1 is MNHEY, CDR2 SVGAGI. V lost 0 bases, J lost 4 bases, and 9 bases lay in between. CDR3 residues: CASSYSGPTYGYTF. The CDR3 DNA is TGTGCCAGCAGTTACTCGGGACCGACCTATGGCTACACCTTC.